Below, 27 T cell receptor beta chains from the same sample are listed, as sequenced in a study of blood T cells in healthy people across ages. It was with a sample-barcoded 5' primer and a J-beta primer mix that a second PCR of roughly 6 to 12 cycles was run. TCRdb re-analysed the 5' RACE reads in MiXCR, keeping a single row per CDR3 protein. The sample has under 1 million distinct CDR3 sequences, around two fifths seen once. Input material: blood. These receptors came from a man in his sixties in good health.

This clonotype occurred many times. The rearrangement joins TRBV7-8 to TRBJ2-3; D not resolved. Germline values: CDR1 SGHVS, CDR2 FQNEAQ. The CDR3 totals 16 residues. V lost 4 bases and J lost 1, with 15 bases in between. CDR3 DNA: TGTGCCAGCAGCTCCCCATTGGAGTGGGGCACAGATACGCAGTATTTT. It is translated as CASSSPLEWGTDTQYF. Drawing the rest from reference TRBV7-8 and TRBJ2-3, the complete variable domain is GAGVSQSPRYKVAKRGQDVALRCDPISGHVSLFWYQQALGQGPEFLTYFQNEAQLDKSGLPSDRFFAERPEGSVSTLKIQRTQQEDSAVYLCASSSPLEWGTDTQYFGPGTRLTVL.

The chain links TRBV27 to TRBJ2-2; 10 bases map to TRBD1. The CDR3 length is 15 residues. In germline, CDR1 is MNHEY, CDR2 SMNVEV (reference sequence). V was clipped by 5 bases and J by 5 bases; unmatched bases: 5. CDR3 residues: CASSRDRGWTGELFF. DNA of the CDR3: TGTGCCAGCAGTAGGGACAGGGGATGGACCGGGGAGCTGTTTTTT.

In its sample, this clonotype was seen a few times. The chain is built from TRBV9 and TRBJ1-6, with D uncertain. The V gene's germline CDR1 is SGDLS and CDR2 YYNGEE. Trimming removed 0 bases at V and 7 bases at J, with 5 bases between. CDR3 size: 13 residues. CDR3 sequence (DNA): TGTGCCAGCAGCGTAGATAGAAATTCACCCCTCCACTTT. It yields the protein CASSVDRNSPLHF. Full variable domain (rest looked up from reference TRBV9 and TRBJ1-6): DSGVTQTPKHLITATGQRVTLRCSPRSGDLSVYWYQQSLDQGLQFLIQYYNGEERAKGNILERFSAQQFPDLHSELNLSSLELGDSALYFCASSVDRNSPLHFGNGTRLTVT.

V gene TRBV28 combines with J gene TRBJ1-6; no reliable D call. Germline V gene sequence: CDR1 MDHEN, CDR2 SYDVKM. V gave up 1 base and J gave up 8 bases, with 6 bases separating them. The CDR3 spans 13 residues. Here the CDR3 DNA reads TGTGCCAGCAGTTTATTGAGAGATTCACCCCTCCACTTT. Its translation: CASSLLRDSPLHF.

The chain is built from TRBV20-1 and TRBJ2-5; D is ambiguous. The tail of the sequence fits TRBJ2-7 better, so the J call may be wrong. The CDR3 has 13 amino acids. CDR1 is DFQATT, CDR2 SNEGSKA, per germline (reference sequence). The CDR3 loop reads CSAREQADYEQYF. Here the CDR3 DNA reads TGCAGTGCTAGAGAGCAGGCCGACTACGAGCAGTACTTC.

The chain links TRBV20-1 to TRBJ2-7; unclear D gene. Trimming left V 7 bases short and J 3 bases short, with 10 bases between. The CDR3 runs 11 residues. Germline lookup yields CDR1 DFQATT and CDR2 SNEGSKA (reference sequence). The chain's CDR3 is CSEVWVYEQYF. Here the CDR3 DNA reads TGCAGTGAGGTATGGGTCTACGAGCAGTACTTC.

The rearrangement links TRBV9 to TRBJ2-4, with D unresolved. Judging by the DNA end, TRBJ2-7 fits better; the J call may be wrong. The germline V gene encodes CDR1 SGDLS and CDR2 YYNGEE. CDR3 length: 16 residues. The CDR3 nucleotides read TGTGCCAGCAGCGTAGCCTTGGGCCACTCCCTGGCCGAGCAGTACTTC. Translated: CASSVALGHSLAEQYF.

The chain has TRBV3-1 and TRBJ1-2; tentative D call: TRBD1 (6 bases). V shed 1 base and J shed 5 bases, with 14 bases lying between them. CDR3 length: 15 residues. From germline, CDR1 is LGHDT and CDR2 YNNKEL (reference sequence). CDR3 amino acids: CASSQAGRGAYGYTF. The CDR3 DNA follows: TGTGCCAGCAGCCAAGCGGGACGGGGGGCATATGGCTACACCTTC.

This clonotype occurred a few times. An end of the junction does not agree with germline; a read error may underlie this. The chain uses TRBV7-9 and TRBJ2-7; 9 bases match TRBD1. Germline V CDR1 and CDR2: SEHNR, FQNEAQ (reference sequence). CDR3 length: 15 amino acids. CDR3 DNA sequence: TGTGCCAACAGCCACTCTGACAGGGGGTTTTACGAGCAGTACTTC. Its translation is CANSHSDRGFYEQYF. The full variable domain, its missing parts supplied by reference TRBV7-9 and TRBJ2-7, is DTGVSQNPRHKITKRGQNVTFRCDPISEHNRLYWYRQTLGQGPEFLTYFQNEAQLEKSRLLSDRFSAERPKGSFSTLEIQRTEQGDSAMYLCANSHSDRGFYEQYFGPGTRLTVT.

The genes are TRBV13 and TRBJ2-7; 9 nucleotides match TRBD2. Germline V gene data show CDR1 as PRHDT and CDR2 as FYEKMQ (reference sequence). Unmatched junction bases numbered 13, after V lost 4 bases and J lost 6 bases. CDR3 size: 16 residues. CDR3: CASSSAPGLAPLEQYF. Here the CDR3 DNA reads TGTGCCAGCAGCTCCGCTCCGGGACTAGCCCCTCTCGAGCAGTACTTC.

In its sample, this clonotype was seen a few times. The chain recombines TRBV3-1 with TRBJ2-1; 10 bases line up with TRBD2. The CDR3 is 13 amino acids. Germline CDR1 LGHDT, CDR2 YNNKEL (reference sequence). The trim removed 7 bases at V and 7 bases at J, leaving 4 bases unmatched. In DNA form, the CDR3 reads TGTGCCAGCACCGCTAGCGGGGGAAATGAGCAGTTCTTC. It codes for CASTASGGNEQFF.

This clonotype was picked up a small number of times. CDR3 bases: TGTGCCAGCAGTTTAAATCCAGCCCTAAACAATGAGCAGTTCTTC. The encoded protein is CASSLNPALNNEQFF. The V and J genes are TRBV27 and TRBJ2-1; no firm D call. Trimming removed 2 bases at V and 5 bases at J, with 13 bases between. The CDR3 runs 15 residues. CDR1 is MNHEY and CDR2 is SMNVEV in the germline V gene (reference sequence).

The gene calls are TRBV7-2 and TRBJ2-3; weak D call: TRBD2 (7 bases). CDR3 length: 15 amino acids. The V gene's germline CDR1 is SGHTA and CDR2 FQGNSA. The ends were cut back, 5 bases at V and 2 bases at J, with 14 bases in the middle. CDR3 sequence: CASSRGGGNTDTQYF. The DNA of the CDR3 is TGTGCCAGCAGCCGAGGGGGGGGCAACACAGATACGCAGTATTTT.

The V and J genes are TRBV9 and TRBJ2-7; D is undetermined. V dropped 4 bases and J dropped 5 bases, with 10 bases sitting between them. The CDR3 is made up of 12 amino acids. Germline V gene data show CDR1 as SGDLS and CDR2 as YYNGEE. Here the CDR3 reads CASSPTGHEQYF. In DNA form, the CDR3 reads TGTGCCAGCAGCCCGACGGGCCACGAGCAGTACTTC. Looking up the rest from reference TRBV9 and TRBJ2-7 gives the full variable domain: DSGVTQTPKHLITATGQRVTLRCSPRSGDLSVYWYQQSLDQGLQFLIQYYNGEERAKGNILERFSAQQFPDLHSELNLSSLELGDSALYFCASSPTGHEQYFGPGTRLTVT.

The chain links TRBV12-3 or TRBV12-4 to TRBJ2-2; no reliable D call. The V end lost 6 bases, the J end lost 6 bases, and 23 bases lay between the germline ends. The CDR3 runs 17 residues. The CDR3 region has the DNA TGTGCCAGCAGCCCCCCAGAGGTTCGACTCGTTTCCGGGGAGCTGTTTTTT. This sequence encodes CASSPPEVRLVSGELFF.

The sample holds a few counts of this clonotype. The chain combines TRBV7-2 with TRBJ2-3; 10 bases are a match to TRBD2. Germline values: CDR1 SGHTA, CDR2 FQGNSA. The CDR3 contains 15 residues. The ends lost 5 bases at V and 5 bases at J; junction bases unmatched: 7. CDR3 protein: CASSITRTSGDTQYF. The CDR3, as DNA: TGTGCCAGCAGCATAACCCGGACTAGCGGAGATACGCAGTATTTT.

This clonotype was recorded a few times. The genes are TRBV2 and TRBJ2-7; D remains unclear. Trimming took off 4 bases at V and 4 bases at J, with 5 bases between the two ends. This CDR3 has 11 amino acids. Germline values: CDR1 SNHLY, CDR2 FYNNEI. The CDR3 DNA reads as TGTGCCAGCAGTGTTAAGTACGAGCAGTACTTC. Translating it yields CASSVKYEQYF.

At least ten counts were recorded for this clonotype. The genes are TRBV10-3 and TRBJ2-6; maybe TRBD1 (6 bases). The CDR3 contains 14 residues. V was pared by 6 bases and J by 2 bases, with 8 bases between. Looked up from germline, CDR1 is ENHRY and CDR2 is SYGVKD. This chain's CDR3 is CAISSGAGANVLTF. The CDR3 region has the DNA TGTGCCATCAGCTCAGGGGCTGGGGCCAACGTCCTGACTTTC.

The chain employs TRBV24-1 and TRBJ2-3; no clear D gene. The CDR3 spans 14 residues. Per the germline V gene, CDR1 is KGHDR and CDR2 is SFDVKD. With 6 bases removed from V and 4 bases from J, the gap between germline ends came to 13 bases. In nucleotides, the CDR3 is TGTGCCACCAGTAAGGGCGTGGTTGCAGATACGCAGTATTTT. Protein sequence: CATSKGVVADTQYF.

The rearrangement joins TRBV7-2 to TRBJ2-7; 7 bases agree with TRBD1. Germline-derived CDR1 and CDR2 are SGHTA and FQGNSA. There are 17 residues in the CDR3. The J segment lost 3 bases and the V segment lost 2 bases, leaving 13 bases of the junction unmatched. The CDR3 DNA reads TGTGCCAGCAGCTTAAGGGGGCAGGGCCGACCCGTCTACGAGCAGTACTTC. Encoded protein: CASSLRGQGRPVYEQYF.

V gene TRBV6-6 combines with J gene TRBJ1-4; a weak D match, TRBD1 (5 bases). CDR3 size: 11 residues. Germline CDR1 is MNHNY and CDR2 is SVGAGI (reference sequence). V lost 8 bases, J lost 8 bases, and 9 bases lay in between. The CDR3 protein is CASGTSEKLFF. CDR3 in DNA: TGTGCCAGCGGGACTTCGGAAAAACTGTTTTTT.

The sample holds a few counts of this clonotype. J is TRBJ1-2 and V is TRBV12-3 or TRBV12-4; possibly TRBD1 for D (5 bases). The CDR3 is made up of 14 amino acids. The ends were cut back, 5 bases at V and 4 bases at J, with 14 bases in the middle. The CDR3 is CASSVGTVRYGYTF. In nucleotides, the CDR3 is TGTGCCAGCAGTGTTGGGACTGTGCGCTATGGCTACACCTTC.

This clonotype was picked up a small number of times. The rearrangement links TRBV20-1 to TRBJ2-1; a possible D gene is TRBD1 (6 bases). Trimming left V 0 bases short and J 3 bases short, with 15 bases between. Germline CDR1 is DFQATT and CDR2 is SNEGSKA (reference sequence). This CDR3 has 16 amino acids. The CDR3, as DNA: TGCAGTGCTAGAGAGATCAGGGGCCTAGACTACAATGAGCAGTTCTTC. Its protein is CSAREIRGLDYNEQFF.

About this clonotype itself: A much bigger clone sits one base away, suggesting this may be a read error. The chain links TRBV29-1 to TRBJ2-1; the D is unclear. V was clipped by 2 bases and J by 0 bases, with 11 bases between them. CDR3 length: 15 amino acids. Germline CDR1 and CDR2: SQVTM and ANQGSEA. CDR3 nucleotide sequence: TGCAGCGTTGAAATTGGGGATAGCTCCTACAATGAGCAGTTCTTC. Amino acids: CSVEIGDSSYNEQFF.

Only one count was recorded for this clonotype. This chain uses TRBV20-1 with TRBJ2-4; possibly TRBD2 for D (5 bases). The CDR3 spans 12 residues. Germline V gives CDR1 DFQATT, CDR2 SNEGSKA (reference sequence). Trimming shortened V by 3 bases and J by 13 bases, and 16 bases separated the two germline ends. CDR3 residues: CSARNKDSLQYF. The CDR3 DNA sequence: TGCAGTGCTAGGAATAAGGACTCGCTCCAGTACTTC.

This clonotype was observed a handful of times. CDR3 bases: TGTGCCAGCAGCAAGCTCCGGGACTCCGGTTCCTACGAGCAGTACTTC. It codes for CASSKLRDSGSYEQYF. The chain carries TRBV7-8 and TRBJ2-7; tentatively, D is TRBD2 (6 bases). This CDR3 has 16 residues. CDR1 is SGHVS and CDR2 is FQNEAQ in the germline V gene. V lost 5 bases to trimming and J lost 1 base, with 18 bases between them. Supplemented by reference TRBV7-8 and TRBJ2-7, the full variable domain reads GAGVSQSPRYKVAKRGQDVALRCDPISGHVSLFWYQQALGQGPEFLTYFQNEAQLDKSGLPSDRFFAERPEGSVSTLKIQRTQQEDSAVYLCASSKLRDSGSYEQYFGPGTRLTVT.

This chain connects TRBV29-1 to TRBJ1-2, with no clear D. This CDR3 is built from 14 residues. CDR1 and CDR2 (germline): SQVTM, ANQGSEA. Trimming removed 4 bases at V and 2 bases at J, with 14 bases between. The CDR3 coding sequence is TGCAGCGTTGCCCCCATTACGGCGAACTATGGCTACACCTTC. Translating it yields CSVAPITANYGYTF.